A selection of T cell receptor beta chains follows, all from one sample in a study of blood T cell repertoires in COVID-19. Sequenced by immunoSEQ multiplex PCR; TCRdb stores in-frame clones only, minus some. Of about 70,000 clones in the sample, roughly nine tenths were seen once. The sample taken for sequencing was peripheral blood. The source is a man aged 50 to 60 with acute or convalescent COVID-19. Each CDR3 is given with its conserved first and last residue. The D gene is left open where the match is weak. Some rows mark clone size as missing; the rest say once, few, many or name a class of expanded clone.

>NA|NA|15|TRBJ1-6|TRBV6-5
TGTGCCAGCAGTTACTCGGTTCAGTTTAATTCACCCCTCCACTTT
CASSYSVQFNSPLHF
>NA|NA|14|TRBJ2-7|TRBV7-9
TGTGCCAGCAGCTCGAACTCTTGGAGCGACGAGCAGTACTTC
CASSSNSWSDEQYF
>NA|NA|13|TRBJ1-2|TRBV7-9
TGTGCCAGCAGCTTTGGAGGCCTTTATGGCTACACCTTC
CASSFGGLYGYTF
>NA|NA|12|TRBJ2-1|TRBV12-3/TRBV12-4
TGTGCCAGCAGTGGGAGTTGGGCCGGGCAGTTCTTC
CASSGSWAGQFF
>NA|NA|13|TRBJ2-7|TRBV30
TGTGCCTGGAGTCGTTCAGGGTCCTACGAGCAGTACTTC
CAWSRSGSYEQYF
>NA|NA|13|TRBJ1-1|TRBV25-1
TGTGCCAGCAGCGAAGGGGAGCACACTGAAGCTTTCTTT
CASSEGEHTEAFF
>NA|NA|13|TRBJ1-2|TRBV6-5
TGTGCCAGCAGACTGGGACAAGATTATGGCTACACCTTC
CASRLGQDYGYTF
>NA|NA|16|TRBJ2-2|TRBV7-9
TGTGCCAGCAGCCCCCAGATAGCGGCCAACACCGGGGAGCTGTTTTTT
CASSPQIAANTGELFF
>NA|once|14|TRBJ2-2|TRBV3-1/TRBV3-2
TGTGCCAGCAGCCAGCGGCAGAACACCGGGGAGCTGTTTTTT
CASSQRQNTGELFF
>TRBD2|NA|14|TRBJ2-1|TRBV18
TGTGCCAGCTCACCCTTAGCGGGGCACAATGAGCAGTTCTTC
CASSPLAGHNEQFF
>TRBD2|NA|13|TRBJ2-5|TRBV6-5
TGTGCCAGCAGAAGGGACTATTCACAGACCCAGTACTTC
CASRRDYSQTQYF
>TRBD1|NA|12|TRBJ2-1|TRBV3-1/TRBV3-2
TGTGCCAGCAGCCAAGTAAACAGGGGTCAGTTCTTC
CASSQVNRGQFF
>TRBD1|NA|16|TRBJ2-5|TRBV4-3
TGCGCCAGCAGCCAAACGCTGGGACAGGGCGTTGAGACCCAGTACTTC
CASSQTLGQGVETQYF
>TRBD1|NA|14|TRBJ1-5|TRBV5-1
TGCGCCAGCAGCTTTGGGACAGAGAATCAGCCCCAGCATTTT
CASSFGTENQPQHF
>NA|NA|15|TRBJ1-5|TRBV7-8
TGTGCCAGCAGGTCGACAGAGTTGGGCAATCAGCCCCAGCATTTT
CASRSTELGNQPQHF
>NA|few|15|TRBJ2-2|TRBV4-2
TGTGCCAGCAGCCAAGATCACGCTAGCACCGGGGAGCTGTTTTTT
CASSQDHASTGELFF
>NA|NA|15|TRBJ2-1|TRBV24-1
TGTGCCACCAGTGATTGGGGCAAGTCCTACAATGAGCAGTTCTTC
CATSDWGKSYNEQFF
>TRBD2|once|12|TRBJ2-3|TRBV12-3/TRBV12-4
TGTGCCAGCAGCAAACTAGCGGATACGCAGTATTTT
CASSKLADTQYF
>TRBD1|NA|14|TRBJ2-2|TRBV7-3
TGTGCCAGCAGCCCGGACAGGGCGACCGGGGAGCTGTTTTTT
CASSPDRATGELFF
>NA|NA|16|TRBJ2-2|TRBV30
TGTGCCTGGAGTGTACGGACAGGGAGGGACACCGGGGAGCTGTTTTTT
CAWSVRTGRDTGELFF
>TRBD1|NA|14|TRBJ1-5|TRBV18
TGTGCCAGCTCACATACAGGGGACAATCAGCCCCAGCATTTT
CASSHTGDNQPQHF
>NA|NA|16|TRBJ2-3|TRBV9
TGTGCCAGCAGCGCTCGGATTAAAGGGGGAGCAGATACGCAGTATTTT
CASSARIKGGADTQYF
>TRBD1|NA|15|TRBJ1-2|TRBV10-2
TGCGCCAGCAGGGACCTACAGGGGCTCGCCTATGGCTACACCTTC
CASRDLQGLAYGYTF
>TRBD1|NA|16|TRBJ2-2|TRBV4-2
TGTGCCAGCAGCCAAGGACAGGGGGCGCTTGGCGGGGAGCTGTTTTTT
CASSQGQGALGGELFF
>NA|NA|13|TRBJ1-1|TRBV5-6
TGTGCCAGCAGCTTGCCCAGGGCCACTGAAGCTTTCTTT
CASSLPRATEAFF
>TRBD1|NA|15|TRBJ2-1|TRBV7-9
TGTGCCAGCAGCTTAAGACAGGGGACTGACAATGAGCAGTTCTTC
CASSLRQGTDNEQFF
>NA|NA|13|TRBJ2-5|TRBV11-1
TGTGCCAGCAGCTTGGGACTCCAAGGGACCCAGTACTTC
CASSLGLQGTQYF
>NA|once|15|TRBJ1-2|TRBV5-4
TGTGCCAGCAGAACAGGGAATAGTCTTAACTATGGCTACACCTTC
CASRTGNSLNYGYTF
>NA|NA|13|TRBJ1-4|TRBV29-1
TGCAGCGTTGTTGGGGGGACGAATGAAAAACTGTTTTTT
CSVVGGTNEKLFF
>NA|NA|16|TRBJ2-7|TRBV5-4
TGTGCCAGCAGCTTGGCCGGGGGATGGGGGACCTACGAGCAGTACTTC
CASSLAGGWGTYEQYF
>TRBD2|NA|16|TRBJ2-7|TRBV9
TGTGCCAGCAGCCGACATAGCGGGAGGTTTGAAAACGAGCAGTACTTC
CASSRHSGRFENEQYF
>TRBD2|NA|16|TRBJ2-1|TRBV19
TGTGCCAGTAGTACGCTAGCGGGTATCTCCTACAATGAGCAGTTCTTC
CASSTLAGISYNEQFF
>NA|NA|14|TRBJ1-1|TRBV3-1/TRBV3-2
TGTGCCAGCAGCGGACTTACATGGACTCGCTCGGCTTTCTTT
CASSGLTWTRSAFF
>TRBD1|NA|13|TRBJ1-1|TRBV7-2
TGTGCCAGCAGCCAAGGACAGGGCGCTGAAGCTTTCTTT
CASSQGQGAEAFF
>TRBD1|NA|17|TRBJ1-4|TRBV3-1/TRBV3-2
TGTGCCAGCAGCCACGACAGGGGCCGTGCAACTAATGAAAAACTGTTTTTT
CASSHDRGRATNEKLFF
>NA|NA|15|TRBJ2-1|TRBV28
TGTGCCAGCAGTTTCCCACAGGTCTCCTACAATGAGCAGTTCTTC
CASSFPQVSYNEQFF